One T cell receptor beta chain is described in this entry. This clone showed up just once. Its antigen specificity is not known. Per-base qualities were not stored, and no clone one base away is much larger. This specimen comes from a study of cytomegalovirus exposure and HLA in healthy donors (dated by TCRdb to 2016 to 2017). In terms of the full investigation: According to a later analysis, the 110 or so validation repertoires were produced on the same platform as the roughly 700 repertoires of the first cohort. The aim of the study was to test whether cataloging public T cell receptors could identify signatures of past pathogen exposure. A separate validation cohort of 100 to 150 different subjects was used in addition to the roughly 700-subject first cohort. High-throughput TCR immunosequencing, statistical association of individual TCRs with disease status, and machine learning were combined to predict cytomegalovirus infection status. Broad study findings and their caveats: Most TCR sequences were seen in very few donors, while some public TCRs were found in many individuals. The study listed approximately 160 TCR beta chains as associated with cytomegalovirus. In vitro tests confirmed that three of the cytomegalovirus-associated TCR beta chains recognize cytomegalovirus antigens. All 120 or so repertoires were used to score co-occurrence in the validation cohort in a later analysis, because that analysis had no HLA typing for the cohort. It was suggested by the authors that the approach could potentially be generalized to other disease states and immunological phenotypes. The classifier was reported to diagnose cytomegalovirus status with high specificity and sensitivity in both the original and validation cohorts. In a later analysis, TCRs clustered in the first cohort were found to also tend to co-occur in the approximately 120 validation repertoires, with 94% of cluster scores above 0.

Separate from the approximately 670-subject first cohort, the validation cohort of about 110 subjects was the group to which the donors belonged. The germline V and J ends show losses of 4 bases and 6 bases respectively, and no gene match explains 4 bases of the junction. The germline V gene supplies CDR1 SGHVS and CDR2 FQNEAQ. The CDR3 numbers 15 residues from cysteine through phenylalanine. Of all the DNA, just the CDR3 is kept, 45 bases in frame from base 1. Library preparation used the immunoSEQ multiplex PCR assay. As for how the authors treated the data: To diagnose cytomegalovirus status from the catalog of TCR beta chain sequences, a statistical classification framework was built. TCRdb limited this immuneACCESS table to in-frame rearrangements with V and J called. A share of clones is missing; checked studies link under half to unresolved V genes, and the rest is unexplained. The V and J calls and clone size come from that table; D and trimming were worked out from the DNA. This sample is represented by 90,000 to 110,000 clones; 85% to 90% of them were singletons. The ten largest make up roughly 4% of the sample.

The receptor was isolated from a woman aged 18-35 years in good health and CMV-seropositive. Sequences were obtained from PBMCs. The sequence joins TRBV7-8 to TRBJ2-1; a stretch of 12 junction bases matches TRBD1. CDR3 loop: CASSYGTGGFNEQFF. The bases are TGTGCCAGCAGCTACGGGACAGGGGGCTTCAATGAGCAGTTCTTC.